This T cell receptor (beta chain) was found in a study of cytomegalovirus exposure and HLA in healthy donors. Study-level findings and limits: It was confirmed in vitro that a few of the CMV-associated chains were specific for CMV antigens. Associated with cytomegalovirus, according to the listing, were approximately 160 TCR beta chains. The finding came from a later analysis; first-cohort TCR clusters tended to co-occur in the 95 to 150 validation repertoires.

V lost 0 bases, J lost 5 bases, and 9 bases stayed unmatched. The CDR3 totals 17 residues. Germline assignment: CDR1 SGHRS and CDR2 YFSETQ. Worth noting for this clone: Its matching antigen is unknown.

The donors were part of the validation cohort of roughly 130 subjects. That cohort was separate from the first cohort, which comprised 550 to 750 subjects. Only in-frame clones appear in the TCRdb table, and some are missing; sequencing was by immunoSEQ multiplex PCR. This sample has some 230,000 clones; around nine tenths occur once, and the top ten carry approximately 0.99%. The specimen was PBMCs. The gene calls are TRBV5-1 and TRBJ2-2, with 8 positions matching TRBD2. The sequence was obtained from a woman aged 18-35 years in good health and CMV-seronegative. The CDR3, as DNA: TGCGCCAGCAGCTTGGCCGAGAGCGGGAGATGGACCGGGGAGCTGTTTTTT. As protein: CASSLAESGRWTGELFF.